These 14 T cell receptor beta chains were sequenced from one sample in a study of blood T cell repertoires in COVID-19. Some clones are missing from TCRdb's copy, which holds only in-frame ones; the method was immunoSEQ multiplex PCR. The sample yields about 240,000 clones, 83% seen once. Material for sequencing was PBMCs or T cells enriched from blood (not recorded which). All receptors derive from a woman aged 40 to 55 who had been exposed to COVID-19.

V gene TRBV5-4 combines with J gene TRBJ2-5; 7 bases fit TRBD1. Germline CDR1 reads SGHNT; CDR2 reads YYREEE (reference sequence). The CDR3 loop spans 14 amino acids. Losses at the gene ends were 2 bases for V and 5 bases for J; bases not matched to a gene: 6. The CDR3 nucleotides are TGTGCCAGCAGCTTAAAACAGGGGACGGAGACCCAGTACTTC. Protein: CASSLKQGTETQYF.

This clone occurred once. The CDR3 protein is CASGTGPNTEAFF. The CDR3 region has the DNA TGTGCCAGCGGGACAGGGCCGAACACTGAAGCTTTCTTT. This rearrangement joins TRBV7-9 to TRBJ1-1, with TRBD1 matching over 9 bases. The CDR3 is made up of 13 amino acids. The V segment lost 8 bases and the J segment 1 base; nucleotides outside the gene matches: 2. Germline CDR1 is SEHNR and CDR2 is FQNEAQ (reference sequence).

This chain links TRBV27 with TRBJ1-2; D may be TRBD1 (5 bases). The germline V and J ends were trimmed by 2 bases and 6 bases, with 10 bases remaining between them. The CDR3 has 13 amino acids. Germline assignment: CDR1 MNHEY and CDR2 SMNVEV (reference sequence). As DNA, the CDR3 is TGTGCCAGCAGTTTAAGCGTGACAGATGGCTACACCTTC. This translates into CASSLSVTDGYTF.

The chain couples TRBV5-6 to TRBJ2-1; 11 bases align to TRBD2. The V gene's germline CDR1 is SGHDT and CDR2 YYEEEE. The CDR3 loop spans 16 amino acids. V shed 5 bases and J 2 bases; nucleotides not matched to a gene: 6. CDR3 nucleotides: TGTGCCAGCAGTACCGGGACTAGCGGACCCTACAATGAGCAGTTCTTC. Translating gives CASSTGTSGPYNEQFF.

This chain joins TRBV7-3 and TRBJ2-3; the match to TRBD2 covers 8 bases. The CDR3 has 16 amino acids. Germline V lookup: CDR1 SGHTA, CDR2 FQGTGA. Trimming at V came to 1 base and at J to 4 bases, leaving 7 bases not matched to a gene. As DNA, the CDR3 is TGTGCCAGCAGCTTAATCGGTAGCGGGACTTCAGATACGCAGTATTTT. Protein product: CASSLIGSGTSDTQYF.

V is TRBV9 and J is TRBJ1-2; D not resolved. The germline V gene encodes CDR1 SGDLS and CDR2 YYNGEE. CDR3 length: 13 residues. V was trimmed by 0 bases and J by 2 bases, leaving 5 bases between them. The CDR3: CASSVDENYGYTF. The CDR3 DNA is TGTGCCAGCAGCGTAGACGAGAACTATGGCTACACCTTC.

CDR3 sequence reads: CASSYFSDTEAFF. For the CDR3, the DNA is TGTGCCAGCAGTTACTTCAGCGACACTGAAGCTTTCTTT. The chain combines TRBV6-2 or TRBV6-3 with TRBJ1-1, with D uncertain. The CDR3 loop spans 13 amino acids. Trimming took off 1 base at V and 3 bases at J, with 6 bases between the two ends. From germline, CDR1 is MNHEY and CDR2 SVGEGT.

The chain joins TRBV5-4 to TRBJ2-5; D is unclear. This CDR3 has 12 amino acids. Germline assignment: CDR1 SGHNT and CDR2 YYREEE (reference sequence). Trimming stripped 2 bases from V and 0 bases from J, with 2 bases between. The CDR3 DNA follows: TGTGCCAGCAGCTTCGACCAAGAGACCCAGTACTTC. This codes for CASSFDQETQYF.

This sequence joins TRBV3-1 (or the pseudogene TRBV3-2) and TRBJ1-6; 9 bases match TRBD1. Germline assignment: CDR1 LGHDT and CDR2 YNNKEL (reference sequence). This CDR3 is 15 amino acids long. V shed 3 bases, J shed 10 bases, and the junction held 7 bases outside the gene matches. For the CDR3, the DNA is TGTGCCAGCAGCCAGGGGGGGACAGGGAGCTCACCCCTCCACTTT. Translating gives CASSQGGTGSSPLHF.

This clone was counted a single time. The CDR3 sequence is CAWSGASGVPQETQYF. DNA of the CDR3: TGTGCCTGGAGTGGGGCTAGCGGGGTGCCCCAAGAGACCCAGTACTTC. The chain has TRBV30 and TRBJ2-5; 9 bases map to TRBD2. This CDR3 comprises 16 residues. The V and J ends lost 1 base and 1 base, in that order; junction bases with no gene match: 7. The V gene's germline CDR1 is GTSNPN and CDR2 SVGIG (reference sequence).

This chain's CDR3 is CASSIDPGIYGYTF. The CDR3, as DNA: TGTGCCAGTAGTATTGATCCAGGGATCTATGGCTACACCTTC. The V call is TRBV19, the J call TRBJ1-2; the D gene is possibly TRBD1 (5 bases). Germline V gene lookup returns CDR1 LNHDA and CDR2 SQIVND (reference sequence). This CDR3 comprises 14 residues. Deletions cut 3 bases from V and 4 bases from J, with 12 bases between.

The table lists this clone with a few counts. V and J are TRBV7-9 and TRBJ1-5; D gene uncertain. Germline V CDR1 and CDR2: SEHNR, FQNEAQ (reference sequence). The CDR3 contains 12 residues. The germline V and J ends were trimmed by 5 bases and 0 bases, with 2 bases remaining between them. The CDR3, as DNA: TGTGCCAGCAGCCATAGCAATCAGCCCCAGCATTTT. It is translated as CASSHSNQPQHF.

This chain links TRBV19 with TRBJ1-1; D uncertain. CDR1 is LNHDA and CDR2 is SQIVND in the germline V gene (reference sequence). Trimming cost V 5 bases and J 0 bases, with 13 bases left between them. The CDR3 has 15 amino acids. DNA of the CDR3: TGTGCCAGTAGTCCCCATTACAGAGTGAACACTGAAGCTTTCTTT. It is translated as CASSPHYRVNTEAFF.

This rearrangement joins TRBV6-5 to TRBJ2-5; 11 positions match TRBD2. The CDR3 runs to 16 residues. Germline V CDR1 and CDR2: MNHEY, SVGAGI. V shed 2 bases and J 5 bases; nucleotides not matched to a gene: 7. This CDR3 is CASSYELAGGGETQYF. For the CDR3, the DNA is TGTGCCAGCAGTTACGAGCTAGCGGGGGGAGGTGAGACCCAGTACTTC.